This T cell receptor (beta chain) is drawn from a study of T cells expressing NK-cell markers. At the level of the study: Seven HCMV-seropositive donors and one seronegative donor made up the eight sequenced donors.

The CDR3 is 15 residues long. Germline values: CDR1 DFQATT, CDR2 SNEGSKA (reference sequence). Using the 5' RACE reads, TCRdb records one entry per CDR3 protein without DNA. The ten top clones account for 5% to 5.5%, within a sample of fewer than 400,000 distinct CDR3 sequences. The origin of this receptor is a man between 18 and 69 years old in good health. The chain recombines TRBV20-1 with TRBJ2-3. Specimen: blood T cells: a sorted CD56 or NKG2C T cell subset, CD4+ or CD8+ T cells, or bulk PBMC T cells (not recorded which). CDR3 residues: CSARLPTLGTDTQYF.